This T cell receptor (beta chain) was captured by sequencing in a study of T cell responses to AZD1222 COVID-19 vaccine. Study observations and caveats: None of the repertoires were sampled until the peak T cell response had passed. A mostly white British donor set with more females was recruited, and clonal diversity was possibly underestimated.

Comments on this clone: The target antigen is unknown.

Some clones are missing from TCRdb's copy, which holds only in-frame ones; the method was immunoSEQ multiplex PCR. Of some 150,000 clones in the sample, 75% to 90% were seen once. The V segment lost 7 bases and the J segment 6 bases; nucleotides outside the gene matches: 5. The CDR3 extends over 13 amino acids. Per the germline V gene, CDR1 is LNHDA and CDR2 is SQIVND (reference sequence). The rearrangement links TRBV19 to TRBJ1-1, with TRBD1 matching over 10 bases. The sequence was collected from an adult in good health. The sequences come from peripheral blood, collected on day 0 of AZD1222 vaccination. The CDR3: CASKGQGYAEAFF. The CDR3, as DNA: TGTGCCAGTAAGGGACAGGGGTACGCTGAAGCTTTCTTT.